Listed below are T cell receptor beta chains from one sample, sequenced in a study of graft-versus-host responses after intestinal transplantation. Generated by immunoSEQ multiplex PCR, the TCRdb table keeps only in-frame clones and is missing some. Among roughly 30,000 clones listed, around 83% were seen once. The antigens of these receptors remain unknown. The source was unstimulated CD8+ T cells sorted from spleen or lymph node cells, collected before intestinal transplant. These receptors all come from a human donor who received an intestinal transplant. CDR3s include the opening cysteine and the closing phenylalanine or tryptophan. D genes are given only for firm matches. The size of a clone is reported for some rows only, either as once, few or many, or as a class for expanded clones.

>.|TRBD1|TRBJ1-1|TRBV6-5
CASSYWNRGNTEAFF
TGTGCCAGCAGTTACTGGAACAGGGGGAACACTGAAGCTTTCTTT
>.|TRBD1|TRBJ2-7|TRBV5-1
CASSAPGQGSYEQYF
TGCGCCAGCAGCGCTCCGGGACAGGGTTCCTACGAGCAGTACTTC
>.|.|TRBJ1-2|TRBV27
CASSSGGTTYGYTF
TGTGCCAGCAGTTCGGGGGGGACAACCTATGGCTACACCTTC
>.|.|TRBJ2-7|TRBV5-1
CASSLAPRYEQYF
TGCGCCAGCAGCTTGGCTCCCCGTTACGAGCAGTACTTC
>.|TRBD2|TRBJ2-3|TRBV5-1
CASSFRGAGGTDTQYF
TGCGCCAGCAGCTTCCGGGGCGCGGGAGGCACAGATACGCAGTATTTT
>.|.|TRBJ1-2|TRBV27
CASTASRGVNYGYTF
TGTGCCAGCACCGCCAGCCGGGGGGTCAACTATGGCTACACCTTC
>once|.|TRBJ2-2|TRBV19
CASSRAGELFF
TGTGCCAGTAGTCGGGCCGGGGAGCTGTTTTTT
>.|TRBD1|TRBJ2-1|TRBV9
CASSAEGTAYNEQFF
TGTGCCAGCAGCGCGGAAGGGACAGCCTACAATGAGCAGTTCTTC
>medium-sized|TRBD1|TRBJ2-7|TRBV7-6
CASSLSDRGLDEQYF
TGTGCCAGCAGCCTGTCGGACAGGGGTCTGGACGAGCAGTACTTC
>.|TRBD1|TRBJ2-1|TRBV29-1
CSVYVGQGSTYNEQFF
TGCAGCGTTTACGTTGGACAGGGTTCTACCTACAATGAGCAGTTCTTC
>.|.|TRBJ2-5|TRBV18
CASSPFLPPPETQYF
TGTGCCAGCTCACCGTTCCTCCCCCCTCCCGAGACCCAGTACTTC
>.|.|TRBJ1-5|TRBV18
CASSPIRGRVSNQPQHF
TGTGCCAGCTCACCAATCAGGGGCAGGGTCTCAAATCAGCCCCAGCATTTT
>.|.|TRBJ2-7|TRBV28
CASSLMPGPSYEQYF
TGTGCCAGCAGTTTGATGCCAGGGCCCTCTTACGAGCAGTACTTC
>.|TRBD2|TRBJ2-1|TRBV9
CASSVTSGSCNEQFF
TGTGCCAGCAGCGTGACTAGCGGGAGTTGTAATGAGCAGTTCTTC
>.|TRBD1|TRBJ2-1|TRBV11-2
CASSLGTGSYNEQFF
TGTGCCAGCAGCTTAGGGACAGGATCCTACAATGAGCAGTTCTTC
>.|TRBD2|TRBJ2-7|TRBV11-1
CASSLTGGLHEQYF
TGTGCCAGCAGCTTAACGGGGGGGCTCCACGAGCAGTACTTC
>.|TRBD1|TRBJ2-3|TRBV5-4
CASSLDRATDTQYF
TGTGCCAGCAGCTTAGACAGGGCCACAGATACGCAGTATTTT
>.|.|TRBJ1-2|TRBV5-6
CASSLFGGYYGYTF
TGTGCCAGCAGCTTATTTGGAGGTTACTATGGCTACACCTTC
>few|TRBD2|TRBJ2-1|TRBV7-9
CASSLRVAGDYSYNEQFF
TGTGCCAGCAGCTTAAGGGTAGCGGGGGATTACTCCTACAATGAGCAGTTCTTC
>.|.|TRBJ1-1|TRBV5-4
CASSLVGGEDTEAFF
TGTGCCAGCAGCTTGGTTGGGGGCGAGGACACTGAAGCTTTCTTT
>.|TRBD1|TRBJ1-2|TRBV27
CASRPGGFYGYTF
TGTGCCAGCAGACCAGGGGGTTTCTATGGCTACACCTTC
>.|.|TRBJ1-3|TRBV11-2
CASSWGGNSGNTIYF
TGTGCCAGCAGCTGGGGCGGTAACTCTGGAAACACCATATATTTT
>.|TRBD1|TRBJ2-1|TRBV30
CAWSTQDRVPYNEQFF
TGTGCCTGGAGTACCCAGGACAGGGTACCCTACAATGAGCAGTTCTTC
>few|.|TRBJ1-1|TRBV5-1
CASSDSNTEAFF
TGCGCCAGCAGCGACTCGAACACTGAAGCTTTCTTT
>once|TRBD2|TRBJ2-1|TRBV11-3
CASSLQSGTSGRNNEQFF
TGTGCCAGCAGCCTACAATCGGGGACTAGCGGGAGGAACAATGAGCAGTTCTTC
>.|.|TRBJ1-5|TRBV6-5
CASSYSQADNQPQHF
TGTGCCAGCAGTTACTCTCAGGCCGACAATCAGCCCCAGCATTTT
>.|TRBD1|TRBJ2-1|TRBV7-6
CASSVSGTGSEYEQFF
TGTGCCAGCAGCGTCTCCGGGACAGGGTCGGAGTATGAGCAGTTCTTC
>once|.|TRBJ2-7|TRBV7-3
CASSLSASSYEQYF
TGTGCCAGCAGCTTAAGCGCCTCCTCCTACGAGCAGTACTTC
>.|TRBD1|TRBJ2-7|TRBV6-5
CASRTGTGWGEQYF
TGTGCCAGCAGGACCGGGACAGGGTGGGGAGAGCAGTACTTC
>.|TRBD1|TRBJ2-5|TRBV28
CASRLLQGADGLRETQYF
TGTGCCAGCAGACTACTACAGGGGGCGGACGGACTGAGGGAGACCCAGTACTTC
>.|TRBD2|TRBJ2-7|TRBV9
CASSIRGSGRSRTYEQYF
TGTGCCAGCAGCATCCGGGGTAGCGGGAGATCCCGTACCTACGAGCAGTACTTC
>.|.|TRBJ2-7|TRBV2
CASSDSYEQYF
TGTGCCAGCAGTGACAGCTACGAGCAGTACTTC
>.|TRBD1|TRBJ2-3|TRBV13
CASSLGGTGRTDTQYF
TGTGCCAGCAGCTTAGGTGGGACAGGTCGCACAGATACGCAGTATTTT
>.|.|TRBJ1-2|TRBV7-9
CASSPQGFGMGGYTF
TGTGCCAGCAGCCCGCAGGGATTCGGAATGGGGGGCTACACCTTC
>.|TRBD2|TRBJ2-1|TRBV27
CASSSGLAGGREQFF
TGTGCCAGCAGTTCAGGACTAGCGGGAGGGCGTGAGCAGTTCTTC
>few|TRBD1|TRBJ1-1|TRBV29-1
CSVVGTATTEAFF
TGCAGCGTTGTAGGGACAGCCACCACCGAAGCTTTCTTT
>.|TRBD1|TRBJ2-1|TRBV27
CASSLFGQGDQNEQFF
TGTGCCAGCAGTTTATTCGGACAGGGGGACCAAAATGAGCAGTTCTTC
>.|.|TRBJ2-3|TRBV5-1
CASSSIVTDTQYF
TGCGCCAGCAGCTCGATAGTGACAGATACGCAGTATTTT
>once|.|TRBJ1-2|TRBV18
CASSPPDRNYGYTF
TGTGCCAGCTCACCACCGGACAGAAACTATGGCTACACCTTC
>.|TRBD2|TRBJ2-7|TRBV6-5
CASSPEVTGGYEQYF
TGTGCCAGCAGTCCGGAGGTGACGGGAGGATACGAGCAGTACTTC
>.|.|TRBJ2-5|TRBV6-1
CASSEQYQETQYF
TGTGCCAGCAGTGAACAGTACCAAGAGACCCAGTACTTC
>.|TRBD1|TRBJ1-1|TRBV30
CAGTGAITEAFF
TGTGCCGGGACAGGGGCGATCACTGAAGCTTTCTTT
>.|.|TRBJ1-2|TRBV7-9
CASSLDRVGYTF
TGTGCCAGCAGCTTAGACAGGGTTGGCTACACCTTC
>few|.|TRBJ1-1|TRBV29-1
CSVEDMWGADTEAFF
TGCAGCGTTGAAGATATGTGGGGAGCAGACACTGAAGCTTTCTTT
>.|TRBD1|TRBJ1-2|TRBV6-5
CASSAGGYGYTF
TGTGCCAGCAGTGCAGGGGGCTATGGCTACACCTTC
>.|TRBD1|TRBJ1-1|TRBV27
CASSFLLGQGPTEAFF
TGTGCCAGCAGTTTCCTCCTTGGACAGGGGCCCACTGAAGCTTTCTTT
>.|.|TRBJ1-1|TRBV6-4
CASSALQRVGTEAFF
TGTGCCAGCAGTGCCCTACAGCGGGTAGGCACTGAAGCTTTCTTT
>.|.|TRBJ2-2|TRBV27
CASSFVLQGTGELFF
TGTGCCAGCAGTTTCGTCCTACAGGGCACCGGGGAGCTGTTTTTT
>.|.|TRBJ2-2|TRBV7-9
CASSNSRETGELFF
TGTGCCAGCAGCAATTCCAGGGAAACCGGGGAGCTGTTTTTT
>.|TRBD2|TRBJ2-7|TRBV6-4
CASSEPGLAGLTYEQYF
TGTGCCAGCAGTGAACCCGGACTAGCGGGACTCACCTACGAGCAGTACTTC
>once|.|TRBJ1-2|TRBV4-1
CASSQDIGGRGNGYTF
TGCGCCAGCAGCCAAGACATTGGGGGCCGAGGGAATGGCTACACCTTC
>.|TRBD1|TRBJ1-1|TRBV6-6
CASSRPRQGWTEAFF
TGTGCCAGCAGTAGACCCCGACAGGGGTGGACTGAAGCTTTCTTT
>.|TRBD2|TRBJ2-5|TRBV7-3
CASSSGLAGPAETQYF
TGTGCCAGCAGCTCCGGACTAGCGGGGCCGGCGGAGACCCAGTACTTC